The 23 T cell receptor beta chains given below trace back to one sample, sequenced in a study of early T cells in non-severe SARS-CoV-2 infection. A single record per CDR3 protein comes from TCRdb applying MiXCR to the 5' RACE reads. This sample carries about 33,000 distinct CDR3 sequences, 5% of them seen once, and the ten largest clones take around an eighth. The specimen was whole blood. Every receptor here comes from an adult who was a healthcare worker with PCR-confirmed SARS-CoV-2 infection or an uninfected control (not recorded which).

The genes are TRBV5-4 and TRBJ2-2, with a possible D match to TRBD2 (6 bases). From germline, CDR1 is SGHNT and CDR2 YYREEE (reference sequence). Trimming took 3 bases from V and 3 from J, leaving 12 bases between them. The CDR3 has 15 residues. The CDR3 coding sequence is TGTGCCAGCAGCTCGCCGGGGGTCTACACCGGGGAGCTGTTTTTT. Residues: CASSSPGVYTGELFF.

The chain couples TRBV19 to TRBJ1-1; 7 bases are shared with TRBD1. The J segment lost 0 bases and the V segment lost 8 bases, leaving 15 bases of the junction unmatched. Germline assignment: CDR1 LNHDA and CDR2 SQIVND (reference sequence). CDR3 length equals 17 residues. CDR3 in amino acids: CASRPSTGMIVNTEAFF. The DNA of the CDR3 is TGTGCCAGTCGCCCTTCGACAGGGATGATTGTGAACACTGAAGCTTTCTTT.

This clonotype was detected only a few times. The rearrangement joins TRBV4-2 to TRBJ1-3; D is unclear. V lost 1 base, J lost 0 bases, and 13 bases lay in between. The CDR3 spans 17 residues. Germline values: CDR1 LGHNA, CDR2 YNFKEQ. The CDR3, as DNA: TGTGCCAGCAGCCAAGCCGTACAAACCGTCTCTGGAAACACCATATATTTT. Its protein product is CASSQAVQTVSGNTIYF.

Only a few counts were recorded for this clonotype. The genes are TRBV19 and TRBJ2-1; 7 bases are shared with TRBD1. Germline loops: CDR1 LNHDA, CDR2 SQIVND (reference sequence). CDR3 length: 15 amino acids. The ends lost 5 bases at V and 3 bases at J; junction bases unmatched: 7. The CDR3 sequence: CASSARQGGYNEQFF. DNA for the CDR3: TGTGCCAGTAGTGCTCGACAGGGTGGCTACAATGAGCAGTTCTTC. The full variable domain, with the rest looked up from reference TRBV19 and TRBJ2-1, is DGGITQSPKYLFRKEGQNVTLSCEQNLNHDAMYWYRQDPGQGLRLIYYSQIVNDFQKGDIAEGYSVSREKKESFPLTVTSAQKNPTAFYLCASSARQGGYNEQFFGPGTRLTVL.

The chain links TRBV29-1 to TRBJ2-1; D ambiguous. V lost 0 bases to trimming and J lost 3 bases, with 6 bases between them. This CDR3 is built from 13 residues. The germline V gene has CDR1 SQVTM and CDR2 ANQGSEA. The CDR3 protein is CSVEENYYNEQFF. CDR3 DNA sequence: TGCAGCGTTGAAGAAAACTACTACAATGAGCAGTTCTTC.

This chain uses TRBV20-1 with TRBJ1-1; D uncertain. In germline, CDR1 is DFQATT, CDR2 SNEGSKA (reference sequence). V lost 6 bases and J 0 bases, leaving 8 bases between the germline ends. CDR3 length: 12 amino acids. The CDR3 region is CSAPIMNTEAFF. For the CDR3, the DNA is TGCAGTGCCCCCATTATGAACACTGAAGCTTTCTTT.

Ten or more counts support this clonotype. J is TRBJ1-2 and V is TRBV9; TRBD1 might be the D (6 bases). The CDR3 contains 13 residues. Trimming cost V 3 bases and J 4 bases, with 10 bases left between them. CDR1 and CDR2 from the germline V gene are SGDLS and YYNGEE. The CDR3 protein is CASSGRGGYGYTF. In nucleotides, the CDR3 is TGTGCCAGCAGCGGGAGAGGGGGCTATGGCTACACCTTC.

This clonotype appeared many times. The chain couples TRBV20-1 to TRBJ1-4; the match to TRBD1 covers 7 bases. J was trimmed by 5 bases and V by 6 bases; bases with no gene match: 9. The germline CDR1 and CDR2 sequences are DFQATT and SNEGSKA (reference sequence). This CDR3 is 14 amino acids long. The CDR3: CSAPTGEENEKLFF. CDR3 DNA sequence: TGCAGTGCACCCACAGGGGAGGAGAATGAAAAACTGTTTTTT.

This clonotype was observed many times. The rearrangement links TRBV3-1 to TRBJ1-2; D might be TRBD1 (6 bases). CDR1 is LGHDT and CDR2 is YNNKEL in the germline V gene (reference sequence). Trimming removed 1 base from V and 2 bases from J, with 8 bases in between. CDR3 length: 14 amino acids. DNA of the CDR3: TGTGCCAGCAGCCAAGGGACAGTGAACTATGGCTACACCTTC. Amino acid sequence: CASSQGTVNYGYTF.

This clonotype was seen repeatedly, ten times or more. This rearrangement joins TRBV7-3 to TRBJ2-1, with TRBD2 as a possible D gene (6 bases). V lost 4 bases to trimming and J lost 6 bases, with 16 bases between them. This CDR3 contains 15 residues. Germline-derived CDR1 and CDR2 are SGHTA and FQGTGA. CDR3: CASSSQSGLGNEQFF. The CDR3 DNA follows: TGTGCCAGCAGCTCACAATCGGGACTTGGCAATGAGCAGTTCTTC.

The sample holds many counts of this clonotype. The CDR3 DNA reads as TGTGCCAGCTGGGGAACGGGCAGGGCCCCTCTTGGGGAGACCCAGTACTTC. Its protein product is CASWGTGRAPLGETQYF. This sequence joins TRBV2 and TRBJ2-5, with D tentatively TRBD1 (5 bases). The CDR3 covers 17 residues. V dropped 8 bases and J dropped 5 bases, with 27 bases sitting between them. Per the germline V gene, CDR1 is SNHLY and CDR2 is FYNNEI.

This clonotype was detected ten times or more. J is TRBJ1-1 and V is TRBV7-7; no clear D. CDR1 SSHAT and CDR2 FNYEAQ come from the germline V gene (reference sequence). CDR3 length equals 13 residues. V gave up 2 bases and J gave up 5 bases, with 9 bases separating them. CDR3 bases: TGTGCCAGCAGCTTATCGCCGGAGACTGAAGCTTTCTTT. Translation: CASSLSPETEAFF. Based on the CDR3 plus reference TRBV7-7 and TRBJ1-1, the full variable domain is GAGVSQSPRYKVTKRGQDVTLRCDPISSHATLYWYQQALGQGPEFLTYFNYEAQPDKSGLPSDRFSAERPEGSISTLTIQRTEQRDSAMYRCASSLSPETEAFFGQGTRLTVV.

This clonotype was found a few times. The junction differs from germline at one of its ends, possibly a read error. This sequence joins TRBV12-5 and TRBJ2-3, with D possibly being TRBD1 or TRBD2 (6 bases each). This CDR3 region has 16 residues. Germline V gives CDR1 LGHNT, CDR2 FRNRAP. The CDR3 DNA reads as TGTACTAGTGGTTTGGGTGTGAAGGGGGGACCAGATACGCAGTATTTT. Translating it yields CTSGLGVKGGPDTQYF.

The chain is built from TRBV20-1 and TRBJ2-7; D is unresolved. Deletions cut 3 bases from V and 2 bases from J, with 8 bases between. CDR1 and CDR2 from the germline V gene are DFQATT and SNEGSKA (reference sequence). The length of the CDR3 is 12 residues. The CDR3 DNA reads TGCAGTGCTAGCGACCAAGCCTACGAGCAGTACTTC. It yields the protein CSASDQAYEQYF.

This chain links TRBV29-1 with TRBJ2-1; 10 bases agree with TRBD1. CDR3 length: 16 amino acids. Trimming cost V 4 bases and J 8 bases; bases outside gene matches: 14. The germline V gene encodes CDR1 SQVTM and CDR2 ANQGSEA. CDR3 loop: CSVARLDRGLFDEQFF. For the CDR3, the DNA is TGCAGCGTTGCGAGGTTGGACAGGGGGTTGTTTGATGAGCAGTTCTTC.

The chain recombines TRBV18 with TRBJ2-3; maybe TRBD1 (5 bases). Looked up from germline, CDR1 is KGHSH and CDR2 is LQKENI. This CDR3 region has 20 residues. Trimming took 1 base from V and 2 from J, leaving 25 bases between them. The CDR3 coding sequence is TGTGCCAGCTCACCACTTCGAACGCCAAATTTGCCCAGGGACACAGATACGCAGTATTTT. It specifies CASSPLRTPNLPRDTDTQYF. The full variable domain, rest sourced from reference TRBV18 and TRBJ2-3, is NAGVMQNPRHLVRRRGQEARLRCSPMKGHSHVYWYRQLPEEGLKFMVYLQKENIIDESGMPKERFSAEFPKEGPSILRIQQVVRGDSAAYFCASSPLRTPNLPRDTDTQYFGPGTRLTVL.

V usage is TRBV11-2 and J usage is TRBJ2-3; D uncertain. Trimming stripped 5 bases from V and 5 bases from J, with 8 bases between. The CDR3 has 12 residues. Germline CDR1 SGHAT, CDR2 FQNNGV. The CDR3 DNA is TGTGCCAGCAGCCAACTATTAGATACGCAGTATTTT. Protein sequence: CASSQLLDTQYF.

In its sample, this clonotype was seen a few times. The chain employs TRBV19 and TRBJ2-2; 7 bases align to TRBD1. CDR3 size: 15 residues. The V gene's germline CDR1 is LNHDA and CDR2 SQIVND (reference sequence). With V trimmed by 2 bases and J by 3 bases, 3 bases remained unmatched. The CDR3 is CASSISDRDTGELFF. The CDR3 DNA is TGTGCCAGTAGTATAAGTGACAGGGACACCGGGGAGCTGTTTTTT.

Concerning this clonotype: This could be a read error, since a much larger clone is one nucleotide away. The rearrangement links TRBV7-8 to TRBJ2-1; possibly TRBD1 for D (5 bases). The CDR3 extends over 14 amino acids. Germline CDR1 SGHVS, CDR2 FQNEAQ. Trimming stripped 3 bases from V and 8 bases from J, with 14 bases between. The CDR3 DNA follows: TGTGCCAGCAGCTTTGCCTCCTGGGGCGATGAGCAGTTCTTC. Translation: CASSFASWGDEQFF. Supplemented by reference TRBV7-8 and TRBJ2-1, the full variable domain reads GAGVSQSPRYKVAKRGQDVALRCDPISGHVSLFWYQQALGQGPEFLTYFQNEAQLDKSGLPSDRFFAERPEGSVSTLKIQRTQQEDSAVYLCASSFASWGDEQFFGPGTRLTVL.

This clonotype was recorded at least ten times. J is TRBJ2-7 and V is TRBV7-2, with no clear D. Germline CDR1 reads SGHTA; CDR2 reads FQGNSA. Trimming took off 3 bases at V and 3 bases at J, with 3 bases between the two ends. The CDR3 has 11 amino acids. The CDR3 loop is CASSLNYEQYF. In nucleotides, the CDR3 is TGTGCCAGCAGCTTGAACTACGAGCAGTACTTC.

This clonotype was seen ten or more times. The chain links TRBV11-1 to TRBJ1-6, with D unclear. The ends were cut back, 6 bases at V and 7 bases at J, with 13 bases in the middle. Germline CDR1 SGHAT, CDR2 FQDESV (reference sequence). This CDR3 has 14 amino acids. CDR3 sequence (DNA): TGTGCCAGCAGACCTAGGACGGGGAATTCACCCCTCCACTTT. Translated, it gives CASRPRTGNSPLHF.

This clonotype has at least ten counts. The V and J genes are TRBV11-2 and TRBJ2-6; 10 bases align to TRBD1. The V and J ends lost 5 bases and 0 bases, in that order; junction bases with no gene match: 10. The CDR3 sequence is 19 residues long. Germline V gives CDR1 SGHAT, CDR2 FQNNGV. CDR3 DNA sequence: TGTGCCAGCAGCCCCCTACCGGGACAGGGGCCCTCTGGGGCCAACGTCCTGACTTTC. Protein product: CASSPLPGQGPSGANVLTF.

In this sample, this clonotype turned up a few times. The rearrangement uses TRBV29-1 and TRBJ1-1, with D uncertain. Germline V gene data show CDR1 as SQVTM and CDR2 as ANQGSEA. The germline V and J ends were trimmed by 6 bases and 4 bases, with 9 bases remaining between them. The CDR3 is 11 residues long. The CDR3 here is CSVGKGTEAFF. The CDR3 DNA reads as TGCAGCGTGGGGAAAGGCACTGAAGCTTTCTTT. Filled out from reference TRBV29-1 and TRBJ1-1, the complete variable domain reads SAVISQKPSRDICQRGTSLTIQCQVDSQVTMMFWYRQQPGQSLTLIATANQGSEATYESGFVIDKFPISRPNLTFSTLTVSNMSPEDSSIYLCSVGKGTEAFFGQGTRLTVV.